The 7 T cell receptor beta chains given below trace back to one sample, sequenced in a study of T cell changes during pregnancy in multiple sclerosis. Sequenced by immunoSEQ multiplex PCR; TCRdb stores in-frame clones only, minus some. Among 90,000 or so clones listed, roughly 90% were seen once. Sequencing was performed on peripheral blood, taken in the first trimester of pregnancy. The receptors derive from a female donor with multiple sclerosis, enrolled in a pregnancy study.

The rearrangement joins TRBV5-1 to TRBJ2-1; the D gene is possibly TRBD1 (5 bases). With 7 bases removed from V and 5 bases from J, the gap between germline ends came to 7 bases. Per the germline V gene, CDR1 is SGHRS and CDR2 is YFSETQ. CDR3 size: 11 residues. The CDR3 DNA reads TGCGCCAGCTCAGGGAACAATGAGCAGTTCTTC. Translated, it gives CASSGNNEQFF.

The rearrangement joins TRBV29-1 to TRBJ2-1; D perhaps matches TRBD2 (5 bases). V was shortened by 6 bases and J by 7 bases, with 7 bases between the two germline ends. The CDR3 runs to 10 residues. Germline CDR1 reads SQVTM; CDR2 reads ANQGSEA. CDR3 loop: CSVAENEQFF. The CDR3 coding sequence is TGCAGCGTAGCGGAGAATGAGCAGTTCTTC.

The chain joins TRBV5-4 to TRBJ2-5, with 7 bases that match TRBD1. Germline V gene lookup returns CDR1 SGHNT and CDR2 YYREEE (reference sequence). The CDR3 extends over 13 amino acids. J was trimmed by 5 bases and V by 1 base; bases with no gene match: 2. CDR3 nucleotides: TGTGCCAGCAGCTTGCAGGGGGTCGAGACCCAGTACTTC. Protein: CASSLQGVETQYF.

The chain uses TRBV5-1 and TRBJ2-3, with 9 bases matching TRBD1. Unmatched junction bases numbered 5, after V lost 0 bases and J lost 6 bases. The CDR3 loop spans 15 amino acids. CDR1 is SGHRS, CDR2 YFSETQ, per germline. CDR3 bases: TGCGCCAGCAGCTTGGTTGGACAGGGGAGGGATACGCAGTATTTT. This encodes CASSLVGQGRDTQYF.

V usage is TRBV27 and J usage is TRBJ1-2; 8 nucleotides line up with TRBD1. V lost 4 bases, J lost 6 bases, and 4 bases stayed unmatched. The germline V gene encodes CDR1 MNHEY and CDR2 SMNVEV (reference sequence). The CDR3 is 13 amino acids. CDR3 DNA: TGTGCCAGCAGTTATCAGGGGGCTAATGGCTACACCTTC. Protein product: CASSYQGANGYTF.

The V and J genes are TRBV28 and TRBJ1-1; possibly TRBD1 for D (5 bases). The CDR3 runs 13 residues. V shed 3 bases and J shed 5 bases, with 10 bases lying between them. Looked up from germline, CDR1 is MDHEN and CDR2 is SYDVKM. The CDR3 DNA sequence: TGTGCCAGCAGTTTCCCAGGGTGGACTGAAGCTTTCTTT. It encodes CASSFPGWTEAFF.

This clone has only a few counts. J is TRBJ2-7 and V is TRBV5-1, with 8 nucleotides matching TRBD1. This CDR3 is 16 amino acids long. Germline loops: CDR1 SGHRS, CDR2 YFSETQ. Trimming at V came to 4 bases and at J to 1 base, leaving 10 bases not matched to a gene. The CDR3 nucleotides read TGCGCCAGCAGCCTAGGGGACAGGACCTATTCCTACGAGCAGTACTTC. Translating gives CASSLGDRTYSYEQYF.